The following is a T cell receptor (beta chain) sequence with its context. Its antigen remains unidentified. J lost 5 bases, V lost 3 bases, and 4 bases had no gene match. Germline CDR1 is SEHNR and CDR2 is FQNEAQ (reference sequence). The CDR3 has 13 amino acids. The sample originates from a study of cytomegalovirus exposure and HLA in healthy donors. Vbeta (60) and Jbeta (13) primers were used in the PCR. Measured with immunoSEQ multiplex PCR; TCRdb has only the in-frame clones, and not every one. The sample contains nearly 200,000 clones, roughly 76% of which appear only once. Whole-study findings and limits: Altogether, about 160 TCR beta chains were recorded as cytomegalovirus-associated. In all likelihood, a cluster of highly shared sequence variants was a sequencing artifact. Clonal expansion, a later analysis showed, was greater in HLA-associated TCR beta chains than in equally common others.

This TCR came from a woman younger than 45 in good health and CMV-seropositive. Sequenced input: PBMCs. The chain joins TRBV7-9 to TRBJ2-7, with 7 positions matching TRBD1. The CDR3 sequence: CASSLTGMDEQYF. The CDR3 DNA follows: TGTGCCAGCAGCTTGACAGGGATGGACGAGCAGTACTTC.